The rows below give T cell receptor beta chains drawn from one sample of a study of T cell responses to AZD1222 COVID-19 vaccine. The data were produced by immunoSEQ multiplex PCR, yet TCRdb's version contains in-frame clones alone and is incomplete. The table has 150,000 or so clones, approximately 92% seen once. The sample consisted of peripheral blood, taken 28 days after the second AZD1222 dose. The receptors originated from an adult who received the AZD1222 COVID-19 vaccine. Both conserved end residues are part of each CDR3. D genes are given only for firm matches. Size is stated for part of the rows, as once, few or many counts, or as a class when the clone is expanded.

cdr3_nt: TGCGCCAGCAGCTCTCGGACAGGGGTGGACACTGAAGCTTTCTTT; cdr3_aa: CASSSRTGVDTEAFF; j_call: TRBJ1-1; clone_size: once; d_call: TRBD1; v_call: TRBV5-1
cdr3_nt: TGTGCCAGCAGTTACTCGCGAGGGACTGAAGCTTTCTTT; cdr3_aa: CASSYSRGTEAFF; j_call: TRBJ1-1; clone_size: -; d_call: -; v_call: TRBV6-6
cdr3_nt: TGTGCCACCGTCTTGACAGCAGACTCCTACAATGAGCAGTTCTTC; cdr3_aa: CATVLTADSYNEQFF; j_call: TRBJ2-1; clone_size: -; d_call: -; v_call: TRBV6-5
cdr3_nt: TGTGCCAGCGGAAGGACAGGAGTCTACGAGCAGTACTTC; cdr3_aa: CASGRTGVYEQYF; j_call: TRBJ2-7; clone_size: -; d_call: TRBD1; v_call: TRBV25-1
cdr3_nt: TGCGCCAGCAGCTTGGTACCCGGGAGAGAGCATGGCTACACCTTC; cdr3_aa: CASSLVPGREHGYTF; j_call: TRBJ1-2; clone_size: -; d_call: -; v_call: TRBV5-1
cdr3_nt: TGTGCCAGCAGCCAAAACCACGGGACGGCGACCTACGAGCAGTACTTC; cdr3_aa: CASSQNHGTATYEQYF; j_call: TRBJ2-7; clone_size: -; d_call: -; v_call: TRBV21-1
cdr3_nt: TGTGCCAGCACTTTGACAGGGGGAATGGAAAAACTGTTTTTT; cdr3_aa: CASTLTGGMEKLFF; j_call: TRBJ1-4; clone_size: -; d_call: TRBD1; v_call: TRBV27
cdr3_nt: TGTGCCAGCAGTCCGACAGGGGGAACAGGTCAGCCCCAGCATTTT; cdr3_aa: CASSPTGGTGQPQHF; j_call: TRBJ1-5; clone_size: -; d_call: TRBD1; v_call: TRBV6-2/TRBV6-3
cdr3_nt: TGCGCCAGCAGCTTAATGGCCGGGACAGGGGAGAGAGAGCAGTACTTC; cdr3_aa: CASSLMAGTGEREQYF; j_call: TRBJ2-7; clone_size: -; d_call: TRBD1; v_call: TRBV5-1
cdr3_nt: TGTGCCAGCAGCAAGGGGGGGGAGGGGCCGTTCGAGCAGTACTTC; cdr3_aa: CASSKGGEGPFEQYF; j_call: TRBJ2-7; clone_size: -; d_call: -; v_call: TRBV7-6
cdr3_nt: TGTGCCTGGAGTGTACGTCGGGAGAGGACAGATACGCAGTATTTT; cdr3_aa: CAWSVRRERTDTQYF; j_call: TRBJ2-3; clone_size: -; d_call: -; v_call: TRBV30
cdr3_nt: TGTGCCAGCAGCCAAGAGGCTCATTTGAACACTGAAGCTTTCTTT; cdr3_aa: CASSQEAHLNTEAFF; j_call: TRBJ1-1; clone_size: -; d_call: -; v_call: TRBV7-6
cdr3_nt: TGTGCCATCAGAGGTGGCTCCGGTCAGGGACCCGGGGAGCTGTTTTTT; cdr3_aa: CAIRGGSGQGPGELFF; j_call: TRBJ2-2; clone_size: -; d_call: -; v_call: TRBV10-3